This TCR beta chain was recorded in a study of blood T cell repertoires in COVID-19. The CDR3 covers 14 residues. Germline CDR1 reads SNHLY; CDR2 reads FYNNEI. V gave up 3 bases and J gave up 7 bases, with 15 bases separating them. Method: immunoSEQ multiplex PCR; TCRdb's copy keeps in-frame clones and lacks some. Counted here are 200,000 or so clones, about 80% occurring once; the ten biggest clones make up roughly 7%. The TCR comes from a man in his forties or fifties who had recovered from COVID-19. The sequenced sample was PBMCs or T cells enriched from blood (not recorded which). This sequence joins TRBV2 and TRBJ1-1; D is possibly TRBD1 (5 bases). CDR3 residues: CASSDWRGPYEAFF. CDR3 bases: TGTGCCAGCAGTGATTGGAGGGGCCCTTATGAAGCTTTCTTT.